This T cell receptor (beta chain) was documented in a study of shared clonotypes between healthy human individuals. Study-level results: Larger richness was generally estimated for naive than memory subsets.

To note about this clone: Its matching antigen is unknown.

The CDR3 is 14 residues long. Germline-derived CDR1 and CDR2 are SNHLY and FYNNEI. Trimming shortened V by 8 bases and J by 5 bases, and 18 bases separated the two germline ends. Each sorted subset replicate got 200 ng genomic DNA, roughly 27,000 genomes. Produced via immunoSEQ multiplex PCR; TCRdb's table is partial and in-frame only. Among hundreds of thousands of clones listed, around 67% were seen once. Sequencing was done on a sample of memory CD4+ T cells sorted from blood. This sample's subset: CD45RA-negative fraction. The chain couples TRBV2 to TRBJ1-1; D is undetermined. The TCR comes from a woman aged 25-40 years in good health. The CDR3 nucleotides read TGTGCCAGCTTTATCAAGAGGGCGAGAACTGAAGCTTTCTTT. Translation: CASFIKRARTEAFF.